These 22 T cell receptor beta chains came from one sample sequenced in a study of T-cell reconstitution after alpha-beta-depleted transplantation in children. Researchers prepared the TCRbeta library using unique molecular identifiers, the study reports. One entry per CDR3 protein results from TCRdb running MiXCR on the PCR reads. The profile covers a few hundred thousand distinct CDR3 sequences, with 9.7% appearing a single time and 5% to 6% taken by the ten largest. Sequenced material: PBMCs from the stem cell graft donor, taken from the stem cell graft. The receptors stem from a human donor who donated a stem cell graft to a child with SCID.

This clonotype was observed a few times. The rearrangement joins TRBV7-9 to TRBJ1-1; 11 positions agree with TRBD1. This CDR3 region has 15 residues. J gave up 6 bases and V 5 bases, and 8 bases lay outside the gene matches. The germline gives CDR1 SEHNR, CDR2 FQNEAQ (reference sequence). This CDR3 is CASSPQGQGASEAFF. CDR3 coding DNA: TGTGCCAGCAGCCCCCAAGGACAGGGGGCATCTGAAGCTTTCTTT. Based on the CDR3 plus reference TRBV7-9 and TRBJ1-1, the full variable domain is DTGVSQNPRHKITKRGQNVTFRCDPISEHNRLYWYRQTLGQGPEFLTYFQNEAQLEKSRLLSDRFSAERPKGSFSTLEIQRTEQGDSAMYLCASSPQGQGASEAFFGQGTRLTVV.

Ten or more counts support this clonotype. This sequence joins TRBV7-2 and TRBJ2-1; TRBD2 might be the D (6 bases). Trimming removed 5 bases at V and 2 bases at J, with 10 bases between. This CDR3 has 14 residues. Germline V gene lookup returns CDR1 SGHTA and CDR2 FQGNSA. CDR3 sequence reads: CASSPRLAYNEQFF. The CDR3 DNA is TGTGCCAGCAGCCCCCGACTAGCCTACAATGAGCAGTTCTTC.

There are many counts of this clonotype. The chain uses TRBV20-1 and TRBJ2-3; the D gene is possibly TRBD2 (5 bases). There are 11 residues in the CDR3. Looked up from germline, CDR1 is DFQATT and CDR2 is SNEGSKA (reference sequence). V lost 6 bases, J lost 8 bases, and 12 bases lay in between. CDR3 region: CSALAGGTQYF. DNA for the CDR3: TGCAGTGCCCTTGCCGGAGGTACGCAGTATTTT.

This clonotype has a count of ten or more. The V and J genes are TRBV29-1 and TRBJ1-1, with D unclear. V shed 4 bases and J shed 2 bases, with 14 bases lying between them. There are 14 residues in the CDR3. Per the germline V gene, CDR1 is SQVTM and CDR2 is ANQGSEA. The CDR3 is CSVVYTGINTEAFF. CDR3 coding DNA: TGCAGCGTTGTCTACACGGGGATAAACACTGAAGCTTTCTTT.

This clonotype was observed at least ten times. This chain connects TRBV18 to TRBJ2-3; 8 bases line up with TRBD1. V dropped 5 bases and J dropped 1; count of bases not matched to a gene: 11. Germline loops: CDR1 KGHSH, CDR2 LQKENI. The CDR3 contains 17 residues. DNA for the CDR3: TGTGCCAGCTCATACCTCAATCCGGGACAGGGCACAGATACGCAGTATTTT. This codes for CASSYLNPGQGTDTQYF.

This clonotype was detected many times. V gene TRBV15 combines with J gene TRBJ2-1; D unclear. Germline V gives CDR1 LNHNV, CDR2 YYDKDF (reference sequence). The length of the CDR3 is 13 residues. V lost 3 bases, J lost 10 bases, and 13 bases lay in between. The CDR3 protein is CATSREGVDEQFF. CDR3 nucleotides: TGTGCCACCAGCAGGGAAGGAGTGGACGAGCAGTTCTTC.

This clonotype was counted many times. V gene TRBV7-9 combines with J gene TRBJ2-4; D may be TRBD2 (5 bases). The V gene's germline CDR1 is SEHNR and CDR2 FQNEAQ (reference sequence). V lost 1 base and J 1 base, leaving 8 bases between the germline ends. This CDR3 comprises 15 residues. The DNA of the CDR3 is TGTGCCAGCAGCTTAGTGACGGGGGCCAAAAACATTCAGTACTTC. This encodes CASSLVTGAKNIQYF.

This clonotype was picked up many times. The rearrangement uses TRBV24-1 and TRBJ2-1, with a possible D match to TRBD1 (7 bases). V lost 4 bases and J 7 bases, leaving 25 bases between the germline ends. The CDR3 sequence is 18 residues long. Per the germline V gene, CDR1 is KGHDR and CDR2 is SFDVKD. Here the CDR3 reads CATSDPNGQEGDGNEQFF. In nucleotides, the CDR3 is TGTGCCACCAGTGACCCTAACGGACAGGAGGGCGACGGGAATGAGCAGTTCTTC.

This clonotype was picked up many times. The chain combines TRBV7-2 with TRBJ1-2; TRBD1 might be the D (5 bases). This CDR3 region has 14 residues. Trimming removed 5 bases from V and 3 bases from J, with 13 bases in between. CDR1 and CDR2 from the germline V gene are SGHTA and FQGNSA. This CDR3 is CASSDYGGDYGYTF. DNA for the CDR3: TGTGCCAGCAGCGATTACGGGGGTGACTATGGCTACACCTTC.

This clonotype was counted ten times or more. V and J are TRBV7-2 and TRBJ1-5, with TRBD1 matching over 8 bases. From germline, CDR1 is SGHTA and CDR2 FQGNSA. The CDR3 is made up of 15 amino acids. J was trimmed by 6 bases and V by 2 bases; bases with no gene match: 6. CDR3 DNA sequence: TGTGCCAGCAGCTTAAGGACAGGGCTAAGTCAGCCCCAGCATTTT. It specifies CASSLRTGLSQPQHF.

Of note for this clonotype: A read error is possible here, since a much larger clone lies one base away. The genes are TRBV5-1 and TRBJ2-6; perhaps TRBD2 as D (6 bases). CDR1 and CDR2 (germline): SGHRS, YFSETQ. There are 17 residues in the CDR3. Trimming took off 0 bases at V and 2 bases at J, with 12 bases between the two ends. CDR3 in amino acids: CASSLVQGGTGANVLTF. CDR3 in DNA: TGCGCCAGCAGCTTGGTTCAGGGAGGCACTGGGGCCAACGTCCTGACTTTC.

J is TRBJ2-5 and V is TRBV11-2; 8 positions agree with TRBD1. The CDR3 loop spans 15 amino acids. Germline V gene lookup returns CDR1 SGHAT and CDR2 FQNNGV. The ends lost 5 bases at V and 1 base at J; junction bases unmatched: 6. This CDR3 reads CASSTDRGGQETQYF. CDR3 DNA sequence: TGTGCCAGCAGCACCGACAGGGGCGGCCAAGAGACCCAGTACTTC. Full variable domain (outside the CDR3, taken from reference TRBV11-2 and TRBJ2-5): EAGVAQSPRYKIIEKRQSVAFWCNPISGHATLYWYQQILGQGPKLLIQFQNNGVVDDSQLPKDRFSAERLKGVDSTLKIQPAKLEDSAVYLCASSTDRGGQETQYFGPGTRLLVL.

The table lists this clonotype with many counts. V and J are TRBV15 and TRBJ2-2; D unresolved. Germline loops: CDR1 LNHNV, CDR2 YYDKDF (reference sequence). V lost 1 base, J lost 6 bases, and 0 bases lay in between. The CDR3 length is 11 residues. The CDR3 loop is CATSRAGELFF. Written as DNA, the CDR3 is TGTGCCACCAGCAGAGCCGGGGAGCTGTTTTTT.

At least ten counts were recorded for this clonotype. V gene TRBV5-1 combines with J gene TRBJ2-7; 7 bases are a match to TRBD1. This CDR3 comprises 15 residues. Trimming at V came to 2 bases and at J to 0 bases, leaving 5 bases not matched to a gene. Per germline, CDR1 SGHRS and CDR2 YFSETQ. CDR3 in DNA: TGCGCCAGCAGCTTTCTCTGGGACAGCTCCTACGAGCAGTACTTC. Translated: CASSFLWDSSYEQYF.

In its sample, this clonotype was seen many times. CDR3 residues: CSARRTRHTPLHF. The CDR3 nucleotides read TGCAGTGCTAGACGAACCCGGCATACACCCCTCCACTTT. V usage is TRBV20-1 and J usage is TRBJ1-6, with D unresolved. The length of the CDR3 is 13 residues. The V gene's germline CDR1 is DFQATT and CDR2 SNEGSKA (reference sequence). The V gene lost 2 bases and the J gene lost 11 bases, with 13 bases spanning the gap.

This clonotype was observed many times. V gene TRBV12-3 or TRBV12-4 combines with J gene TRBJ1-4; D uncertain. The CDR3 contains 12 residues. Trimming cost V 7 bases and J 7 bases, with 10 bases left between them. CDR3 sequence (DNA): TGTGCCAGCACCGCACTAGGTGAAAAACTGTTTTTT. Amino acids: CASTALGEKLFF.

This clonotype was counted many times. V gene TRBV29-1 combines with J gene TRBJ2-1; tentatively, D is TRBD1 (5 bases). Germline loops: CDR1 SQVTM, CDR2 ANQGSEA. V lost 3 bases to trimming and J lost 5 bases, with 11 bases between them. The CDR3 length is 13 residues. The CDR3 here is CSVDKGWDNEQFF. CDR3 bases: TGCAGCGTTGACAAGGGGTGGGACAATGAGCAGTTCTTC.

This clonotype was seen at least ten times. The rearrangement uses TRBV7-8 and TRBJ2-5; no firm D call. The CDR3 is made up of 15 amino acids. V was clipped by 6 bases and J by 1 base, with 15 bases between them. CDR1 and CDR2 from the germline V gene are SGHVS and FQNEAQ. The DNA for the CDR3 is TGTGCCAGCAGAACAGACACGGGCCCCCAAGAGACCCAGTACTTC. Protein sequence: CASRTDTGPQETQYF.

This clonotype was observed many times. The chain employs TRBV7-6 and TRBJ1-4; D not certain. V lost 6 bases and J lost 7, with 12 bases in between. Germline CDR1 reads SGHVS; CDR2 reads FNYEAQ. The CDR3 consists of 13 residues. This chain's CDR3 is CASRRKTSEKLFF. DNA of the CDR3: TGTGCCAGCAGACGGAAGACAAGTGAAAAACTGTTTTTT.

This clonotype was found many times. The J gene is TRBJ1-2, the V gene TRBV7-9; D possibly corresponds to TRBD1 (6 bases). In germline, CDR1 is SEHNR, CDR2 FQNEAQ (reference sequence). With 1 base removed from V and 4 bases from J, the gap between germline ends came to 10 bases. The CDR3 covers 14 residues. CDR3 in amino acids: CASSLGTASYGYTF. For the CDR3, the DNA is TGTGCCAGCAGCTTAGGGACAGCCTCCTATGGCTACACCTTC.

The gene calls are TRBV19 and TRBJ1-1; possible D gene TRBD1, 6 bases. V was shortened by 4 bases and J by 0 bases, with 9 bases between the two germline ends. This CDR3 has 14 amino acids. Germline loops: CDR1 LNHDA, CDR2 SQIVND (reference sequence). CDR3 DNA: TGTGCCAGTAGTAAGGGGGGGGTGAACACTGAAGCTTTCTTT. Residues: CASSKGGVNTEAFF.

J is TRBJ1-1 and V is TRBV7-9; D is undetermined. Deletions cut 1 base from V and 4 bases from J, with 13 bases between. The CDR3 extends over 15 amino acids. CDR1 and CDR2 from the germline V gene are SEHNR and FQNEAQ (reference sequence). CDR3 DNA: TGTGCCAGCAGCTTAGGACGATCCTATGGCACTGAAGCTTTCTTT. Amino acids: CASSLGRSYGTEAFF.